This paragraph covers one TCR beta chain sequence. The V end was cut by 3 bases, the J end by 4 bases, with 15 bases between. The CDR3 sequence is 15 residues long. The germline gives CDR1 MGHDK, CDR2 SYGVNS. This entry is derived from a study of blood T cell repertoires in COVID-19. Study information: Italy, Spain and the United States were the sources of the convalescent and acute COVID-19 samples. Sample material is recorded as cDNA or gDNA derived from T cells, B-cell-depleted T cells, or PBMCs.

In the original workflow: Amplified reference gene primers provided the basis for estimating nucleated cell counts. TCRdb's copy holds only in-frame clones and misses some; the assay was immunoSEQ multiplex PCR. The V and J calls and the clone size are those of that table, but D and trimming were determined from the DNA. The data hold 190,000 or so clones, with about 80% observed a single time. The rearrangement uses TRBV25-1 and TRBJ1-1; D possibly corresponds to TRBD1 (5 bases). This TCR was recovered from a human donor with acute or convalescent COVID-19. The donor label of this sample is uncertain. Sequenced input: peripheral blood. CDR3 protein: CASSELQDPPTEAFF. CDR3 DNA: TGTGCCAGCAGTGAGTTACAGGATCCCCCCACTGAAGCTTTCTTT.